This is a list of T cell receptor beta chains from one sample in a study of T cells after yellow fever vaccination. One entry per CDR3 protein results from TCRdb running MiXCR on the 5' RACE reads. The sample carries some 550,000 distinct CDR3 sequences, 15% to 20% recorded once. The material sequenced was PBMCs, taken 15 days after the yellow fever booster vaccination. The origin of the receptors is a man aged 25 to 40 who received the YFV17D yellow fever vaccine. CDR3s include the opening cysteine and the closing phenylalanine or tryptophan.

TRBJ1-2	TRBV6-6	CASSYDRISGYTF
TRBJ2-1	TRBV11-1	CASSARDSYYEQFF
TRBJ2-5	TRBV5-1	CASSRAGVTETQYF
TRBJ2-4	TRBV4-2	CASRTTGAGTDIQYF
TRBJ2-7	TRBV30	CAWSVTRTTYLF
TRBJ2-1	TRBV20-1	CSAKSSGYNEQFF
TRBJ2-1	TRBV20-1	CSARALVRVNEQFF
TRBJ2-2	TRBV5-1	CASSGTGTVLIQNTGELFF
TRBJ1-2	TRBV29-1	CSVEALYGYTF
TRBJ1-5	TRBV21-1	CASAQGMEYQPQHF
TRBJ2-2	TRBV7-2	CASSFPIGTRNTGELFF
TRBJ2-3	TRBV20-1	CSARIAGGRADTQYF
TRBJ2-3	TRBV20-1	CSASAGTSGDTQYF
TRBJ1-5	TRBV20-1	CSAFPGSSGRQPQHF
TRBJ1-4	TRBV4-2	CASSQPPRPEKLFF
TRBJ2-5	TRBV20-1	CSAHAPLQGAQETQYF
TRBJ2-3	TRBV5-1	CASSLDRLGRDTQYF
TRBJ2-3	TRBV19	CASSSSGSRTDTQYF
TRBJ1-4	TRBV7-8	CASSFPQGTNEKLFF
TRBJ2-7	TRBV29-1	CSARQGGLSYEQYF
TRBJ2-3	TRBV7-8	CASSSDDLSGRWGTDTQYF
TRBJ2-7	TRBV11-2	CASSLGLNYEQYF
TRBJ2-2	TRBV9	CASSARISGTGELFF
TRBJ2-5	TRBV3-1	CASSPGQGQTQYF
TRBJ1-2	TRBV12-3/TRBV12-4	CASSFGAERDGYTF
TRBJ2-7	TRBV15	CATSRETGGFYEQYF
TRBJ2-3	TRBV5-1	CASSLMGTSGLGDTQYF
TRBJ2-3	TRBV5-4	CASKRTGLETDTQYF
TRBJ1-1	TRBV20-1	CRAGGTEAFF